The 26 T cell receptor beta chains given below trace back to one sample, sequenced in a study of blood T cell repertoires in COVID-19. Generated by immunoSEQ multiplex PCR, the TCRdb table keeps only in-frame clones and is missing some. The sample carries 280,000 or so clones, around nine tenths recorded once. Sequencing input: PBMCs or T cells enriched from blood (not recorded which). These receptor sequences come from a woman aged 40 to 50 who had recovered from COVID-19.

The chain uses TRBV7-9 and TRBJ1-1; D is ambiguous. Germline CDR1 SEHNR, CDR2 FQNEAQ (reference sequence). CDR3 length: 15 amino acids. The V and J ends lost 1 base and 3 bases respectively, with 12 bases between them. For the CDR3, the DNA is TGTGCCAGCAGCTTAGTAGTGGGCAGGTACACTGAAGCTTTCTTT. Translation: CASSLVVGRYTEAFF.

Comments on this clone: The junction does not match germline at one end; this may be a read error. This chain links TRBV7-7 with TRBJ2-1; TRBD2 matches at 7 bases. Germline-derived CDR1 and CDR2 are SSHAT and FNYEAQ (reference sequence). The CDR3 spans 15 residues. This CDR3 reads CASSPGLGSGNEQFF. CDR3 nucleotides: TGTGCTAGCAGCCCTGGACTAGGGTCGGGGAATGAGCAGTTCTTC.

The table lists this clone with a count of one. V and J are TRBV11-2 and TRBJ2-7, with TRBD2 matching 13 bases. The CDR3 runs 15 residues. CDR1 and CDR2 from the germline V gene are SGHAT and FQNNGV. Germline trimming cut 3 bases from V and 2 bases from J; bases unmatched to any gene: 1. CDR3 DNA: TGTGCCAGCAGCTTCGGACTAGCGGGGGCCTACGAGCAGTACTTC. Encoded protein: CASSFGLAGAYEQYF. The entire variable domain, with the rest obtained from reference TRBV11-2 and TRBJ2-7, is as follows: EAGVAQSPRYKIIEKRQSVAFWCNPISGHATLYWYQQILGQGPKLLIQFQNNGVVDDSQLPKDRFSAERLKGVDSTLKIQPAKLEDSAVYLCASSFGLAGAYEQYFGPGTRLTVT.

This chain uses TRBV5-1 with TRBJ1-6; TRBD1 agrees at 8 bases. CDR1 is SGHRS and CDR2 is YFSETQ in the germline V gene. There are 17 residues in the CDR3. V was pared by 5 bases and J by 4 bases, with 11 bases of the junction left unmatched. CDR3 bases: TGCGCCAGCAGGGGAGGACAGGGCGCGGGATATAATTCACCCCTCCACTTT. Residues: CASRGGQGAGYNSPLHF.

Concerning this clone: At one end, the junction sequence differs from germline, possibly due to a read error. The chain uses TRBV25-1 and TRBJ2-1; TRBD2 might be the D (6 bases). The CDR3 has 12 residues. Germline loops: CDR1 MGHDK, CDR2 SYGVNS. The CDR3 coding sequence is TGTGCCAGCAGTGATGGTCGGGAGTCGTTGGTCTTC. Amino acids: CASSDGRESLVF.

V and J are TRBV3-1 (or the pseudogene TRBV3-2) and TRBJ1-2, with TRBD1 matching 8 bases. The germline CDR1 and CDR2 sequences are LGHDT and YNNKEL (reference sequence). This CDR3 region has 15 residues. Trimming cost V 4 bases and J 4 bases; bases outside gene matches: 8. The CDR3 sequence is CASSPPGGAGYGYTF. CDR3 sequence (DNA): TGTGCCAGCAGCCCCCCAGGGGGCGCGGGCTATGGCTACACCTTC.

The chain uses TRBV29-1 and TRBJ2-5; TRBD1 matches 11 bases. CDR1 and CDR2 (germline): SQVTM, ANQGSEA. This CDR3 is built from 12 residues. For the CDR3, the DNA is TGCAAAGGACAGGGGGCAGGGGAGACCCAGTACTTC. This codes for CKGQGAGETQYF.

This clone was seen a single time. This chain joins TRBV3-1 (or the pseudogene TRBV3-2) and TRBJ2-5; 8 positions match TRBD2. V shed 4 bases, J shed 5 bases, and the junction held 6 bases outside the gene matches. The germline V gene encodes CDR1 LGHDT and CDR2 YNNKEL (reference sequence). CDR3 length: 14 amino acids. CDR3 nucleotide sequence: TGTGCCAGCAGCCGGCGGGGGGCGAGGGAGACCCAGTACTTC. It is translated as CASSRRGARETQYF.

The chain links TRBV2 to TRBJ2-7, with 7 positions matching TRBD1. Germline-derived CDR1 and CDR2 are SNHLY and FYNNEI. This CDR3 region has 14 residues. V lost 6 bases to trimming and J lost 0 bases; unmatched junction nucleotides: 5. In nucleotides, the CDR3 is TGTGCCAGCAGCCTAAGGGACAGCTCCTACGAGCAGTACTTC. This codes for CASSLRDSSYEQYF.

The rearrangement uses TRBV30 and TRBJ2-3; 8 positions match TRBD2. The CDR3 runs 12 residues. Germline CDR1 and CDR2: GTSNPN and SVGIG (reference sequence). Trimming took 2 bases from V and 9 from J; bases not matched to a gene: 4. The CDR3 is CAWSREGVTQYF. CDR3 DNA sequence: TGTGCCTGGAGTCGGGAGGGTGTAACGCAGTATTTT. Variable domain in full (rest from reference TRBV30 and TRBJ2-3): SQTIHQWPATLVQPVGSPLSLECTVEGTSNPNLYWYRQAAGRGLQLLFYSVGIGQISSEVPQNLSASRPQDRQFILSSKKLLLSDSGFYLCAWSREGVTQYFGPGTRLTVL.

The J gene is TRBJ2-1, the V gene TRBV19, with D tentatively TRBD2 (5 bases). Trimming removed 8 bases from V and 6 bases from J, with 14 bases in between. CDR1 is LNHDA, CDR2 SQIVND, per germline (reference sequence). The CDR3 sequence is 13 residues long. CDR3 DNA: TGTGCCAGTTTAGGACTCTCCCGCAATGAGCAGTTCTTC. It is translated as CASLGLSRNEQFF.

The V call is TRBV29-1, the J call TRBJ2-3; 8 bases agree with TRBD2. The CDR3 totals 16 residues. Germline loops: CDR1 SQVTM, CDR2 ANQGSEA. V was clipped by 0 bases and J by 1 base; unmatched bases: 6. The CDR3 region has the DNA TGCAGCGTTGAAGATTTTACTAGCGGAGGCACAGATACGCAGTATTTT. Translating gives CSVEDFTSGGTDTQYF.

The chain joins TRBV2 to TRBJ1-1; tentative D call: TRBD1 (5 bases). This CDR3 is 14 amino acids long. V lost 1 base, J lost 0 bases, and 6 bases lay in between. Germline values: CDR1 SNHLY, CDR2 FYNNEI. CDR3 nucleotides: TGTGCCAGCAGTGAAGACAGGCTGAACACTGAAGCTTTCTTT. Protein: CASSEDRLNTEAFF.

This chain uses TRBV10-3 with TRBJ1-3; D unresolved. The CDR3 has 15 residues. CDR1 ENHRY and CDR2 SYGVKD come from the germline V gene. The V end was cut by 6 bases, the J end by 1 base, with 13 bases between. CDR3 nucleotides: TGTGCCATCAGCCCTACCCCAAATTCTGGAAACACCATATATTTT. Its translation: CAISPTPNSGNTIYF.

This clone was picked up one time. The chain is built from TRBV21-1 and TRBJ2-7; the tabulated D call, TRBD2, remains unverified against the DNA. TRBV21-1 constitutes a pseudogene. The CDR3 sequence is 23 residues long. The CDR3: CASSKGQLGLAGGPYLDSYEQYF. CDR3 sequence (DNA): TGTGCCAGCAGCAAAGGACAACTGGGGTTAGCGGGAGGTCCTTACCTAGACTCCTACGAGCAGTACTTC.

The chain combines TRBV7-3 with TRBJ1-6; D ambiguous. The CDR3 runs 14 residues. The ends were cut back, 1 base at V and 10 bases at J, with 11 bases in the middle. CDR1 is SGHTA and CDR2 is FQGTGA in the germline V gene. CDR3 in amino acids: CASSLSPGSSPLHF. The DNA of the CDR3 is TGTGCCAGCAGCTTAAGTCCGGGTTCGTCACCCCTCCACTTT.

CDR3 sequence (DNA): TGTGCCAGCTCACCATCCCTCTACGAGCAGTACTTC. As protein: CASSPSLYEQYF. This chain uses TRBV18 with TRBJ2-7; D gene uncertain. V was pared by 2 bases and J by 3 bases, with 5 bases between. The CDR3 runs 12 residues. From germline, CDR1 is KGHSH and CDR2 LQKENI.

The CDR3 loop reads CASSITGTGFDEQYF. The CDR3 region has the DNA TGTGCCAGCAGCATTACCGGGACAGGGTTCGACGAGCAGTACTTC. The V and J genes are TRBV3-1 (or the pseudogene TRBV3-2) and TRBJ2-7, with 9 bases that match TRBD1. Germline lookup yields CDR1 LGHDT and CDR2 YNNKEL (reference sequence). Unmatched junction bases numbered 10, after V lost 5 bases and J lost 5 bases. The CDR3 is made up of 15 amino acids.

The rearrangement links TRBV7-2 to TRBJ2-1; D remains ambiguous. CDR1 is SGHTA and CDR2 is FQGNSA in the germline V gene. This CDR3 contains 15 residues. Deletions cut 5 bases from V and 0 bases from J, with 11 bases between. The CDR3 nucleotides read TGTGCCAGCAGCGTGCTAGGTGTCTCCTACAATGAGCAGTTCTTC. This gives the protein CASSVLGVSYNEQFF.

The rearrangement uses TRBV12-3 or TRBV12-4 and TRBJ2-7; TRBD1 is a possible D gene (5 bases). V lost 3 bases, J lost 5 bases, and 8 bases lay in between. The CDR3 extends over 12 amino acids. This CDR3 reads CASSFWGHEQYF. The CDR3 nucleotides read TGTGCCAGCAGTTTCTGGGGCCACGAGCAGTACTTC.

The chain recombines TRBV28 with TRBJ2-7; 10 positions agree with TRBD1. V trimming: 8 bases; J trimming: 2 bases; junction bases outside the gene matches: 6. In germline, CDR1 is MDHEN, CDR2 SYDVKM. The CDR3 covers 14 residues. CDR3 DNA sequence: TGTGCCAGCGGCGCAGGGACAGGGGCCTACGAGCAGTACTTC. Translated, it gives CASGAGTGAYEQYF.

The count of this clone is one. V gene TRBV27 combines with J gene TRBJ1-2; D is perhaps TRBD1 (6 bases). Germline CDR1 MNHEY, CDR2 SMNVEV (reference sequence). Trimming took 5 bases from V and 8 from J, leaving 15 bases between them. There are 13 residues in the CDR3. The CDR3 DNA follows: TGTGCCAGCAGTCCCGACGGGGGGCGAGGCTACACCTTC. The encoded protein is CASSPDGGRGYTF.

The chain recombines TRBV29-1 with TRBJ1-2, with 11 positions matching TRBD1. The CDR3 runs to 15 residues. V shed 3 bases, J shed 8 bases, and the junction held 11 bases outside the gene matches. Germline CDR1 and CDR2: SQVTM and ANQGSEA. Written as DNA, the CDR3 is TGCAGCGTTGAGACCGGGACAGGGGGACGGGGAGGCTACACCTTC. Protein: CSVETGTGGRGGYTF.

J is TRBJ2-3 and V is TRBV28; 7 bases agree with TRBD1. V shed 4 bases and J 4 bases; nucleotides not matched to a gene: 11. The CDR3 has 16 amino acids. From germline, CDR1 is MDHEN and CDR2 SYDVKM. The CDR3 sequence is CASSSLRQGPPDTQYF. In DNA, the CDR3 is TGTGCCAGCAGTTCCCTCCGACAGGGTCCCCCAGATACGCAGTATTTT.

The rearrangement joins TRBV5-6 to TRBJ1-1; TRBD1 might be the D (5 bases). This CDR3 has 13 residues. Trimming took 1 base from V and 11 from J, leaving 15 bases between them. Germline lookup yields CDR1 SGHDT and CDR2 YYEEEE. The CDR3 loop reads CASSLSGTREAFF. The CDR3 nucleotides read TGTGCCAGCAGCTTGAGTGGGACCCGGGAGGCTTTCTTT.

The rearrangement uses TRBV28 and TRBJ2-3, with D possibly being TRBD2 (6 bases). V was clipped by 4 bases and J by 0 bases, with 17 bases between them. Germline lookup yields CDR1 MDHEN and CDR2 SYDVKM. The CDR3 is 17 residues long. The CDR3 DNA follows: TGTGCCAGCAGTTCCCCAGGGCGGGGAACTAGCACAGATACGCAGTATTTT. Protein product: CASSSPGRGTSTDTQYF. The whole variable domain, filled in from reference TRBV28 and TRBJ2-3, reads DVKVTQSSRYLVKRTGEKVFLECVQDMDHENMFWYRQDPGLGLRLIYFSYDVKMKEKGDIPEGYSVSREKKERFSLILESASTNQTSMYLCASSSPGRGTSTDTQYFGPGTRLTVL.